These 3 T cell receptor beta chains came from one sample sequenced in a study of shared clonotypes between healthy human individuals. The data were produced by immunoSEQ multiplex PCR, yet TCRdb's version contains in-frame clones alone and is incomplete. The sample carries about 2.5 million clones, around 92% recorded once. Sequencing was performed on naive CD4+ T cells from PBMCs. Subset of the sample: CD45RA+ positively selected. All receptors derive from a man younger than 30 in good health. Some clones in this sample may be carry-over from other donors' samples.

Regarding this clone: This sample also contains other DNA sequences that code for the same CDR3. The chain combines TRBV29-1 with TRBJ2-5, with 11 nucleotides matching TRBD1. The CDR3 is 12 residues long. Germline V lookup: CDR1 SQVTM, CDR2 ANQGSEA. The V gene end was trimmed by 6 bases and the J gene end by 3 bases; junction bases not matched to a gene: 0. The CDR3: CSVGQGEETQYF. The DNA of the CDR3 is TGCAGCGTGGGACAGGGGGAAGAGACCCAGTACTTC.

The chain joins TRBV6-5 to TRBJ2-3; the D gene is possibly TRBD1 (6 bases). The CDR3 is made up of 15 amino acids. V lost 2 bases, J lost 0 bases, and 9 bases lay in between. Looked up from germline, CDR1 is MNHEY and CDR2 is SVGAGI. The CDR3 loop is CASSYGGRSTDTQYF. CDR3 coding DNA: TGTGCCAGCAGTTACGGGGGCAGGAGCACAGATACGCAGTATTTT.

J is TRBJ2-2 and V is TRBV5-1; 7 bases line up with TRBD2. V lost 4 bases and J lost 6; bases outside the gene matches: 9. Germline V gene lookup returns CDR1 SGHRS and CDR2 YFSETQ. The length of the CDR3 is 15 residues. The DNA for the CDR3 is TGCGCCAGCAGCCCGGGAGGCGGTTCCCCCGGGGAGCTGTTTTTT. Protein product: CASSPGGGSPGELFF. The variable domain in full, with the rest retrieved from reference TRBV5-1 and TRBJ2-2, is KAGVTQTPRYLIKTRGQQVTLSCSPISGHRSVSWYQQTPGQGLQFLFEYFSETQRNKGNFPGRFSGRQFSNSRSEMNVSTLELGDSALYLCASSPGGGSPGELFFGEGSRLTVL.